The 17 T cell receptor beta chains below were found in one sample sequenced in a study of technical replicates of blood from a handful of donors. Data came from immunoSEQ multiplex PCR; TCRdb stores just in-frame clones and leaves some out. The table lists about 84,000 clones, about 98% of them singletons. Sequencing used T cells isolated from PBMCs. Every receptor here comes from a human donor in good health.

The chain carries TRBV10-2 and TRBJ2-7; 8 nucleotides align to TRBD1. Germline V CDR1 and CDR2: WSHSY, SAAADI. The CDR3 covers 13 residues. V trimming: 8 bases; J trimming: 5 bases; junction bases outside the gene matches: 8. CDR3 sequence reads: CASRAGGLHEQYF. CDR3 DNA sequence: TGCGCCAGCCGGGCAGGGGGCCTGCACGAGCAGTACTTC.

The V gene is TRBV27, the J gene TRBJ2-2; tentative D call: TRBD1 (6 bases). Germline V gives CDR1 MNHEY, CDR2 SMNVEV (reference sequence). V lost 2 bases to trimming and J lost 1 base, with 14 bases between them. This CDR3 has 17 amino acids. The CDR3, as DNA: TGTGCCAGCAGTTTAGGAGCTGGACAGAGGAACACCGGGGAGCTGTTTTTT. Protein: CASSLGAGQRNTGELFF.

This chain joins TRBV2 and TRBJ2-2; 8 bases are a match to TRBD1. Looked up from germline, CDR1 is SNHLY and CDR2 is FYNNEI. V gave up 5 bases and J gave up 7 bases; unmatched junction bases: 6. The CDR3 spans 14 residues. CDR3 DNA sequence: TGTGCCAGCAGTTTCGGACAGGGCGACGGGGAGCTGTTTTTT. As protein: CASSFGQGDGELFF.

V gene TRBV27 combines with J gene TRBJ1-1; D unclear. V was trimmed by 3 bases and J by 8 bases, leaving 13 bases between them. The germline gives CDR1 MNHEY, CDR2 SMNVEV (reference sequence). This CDR3 is 13 amino acids long. The CDR3 region has the DNA TGTGCCAGCAGTTTTGGCTCCCTCAAGGAAGCTTTCTTT. This translates into CASSFGSLKEAFF.

V usage is TRBV19 and J usage is TRBJ2-3; TRBD2 agrees at 8 bases. This CDR3 region has 14 residues. From germline, CDR1 is LNHDA and CDR2 SQIVND (reference sequence). V trimming: 5 bases; J trimming: 5 bases; junction bases outside the gene matches: 6. CDR3 sequence: CASSRGGQRDTQYF. Written as DNA, the CDR3 is TGTGCCAGTAGTCGGGGGGGGCAGAGAGATACGCAGTATTTT.

The rearrangement joins TRBV5-1 to TRBJ1-4; D uncertain. The CDR3 covers 14 residues. V shed 4 bases and J shed 8 bases, with 15 bases lying between them. Germline V gives CDR1 SGHRS, CDR2 YFSETQ. The DNA of the CDR3 is TGCGCCAGCAGCGACGGACTCCCCGTGGAAAAACTGTTTTTT. This codes for CASSDGLPVEKLFF.

This chain links TRBV5-1 with TRBJ2-3; TRBD2 aligns across 13 bases. The CDR3 has 17 residues. V was clipped by 0 bases and J by 7 bases; unmatched bases: 8. Germline V gives CDR1 SGHRS, CDR2 YFSETQ. CDR3 protein: CASSLARGLAGSNTQYF. The CDR3 nucleotides read TGCGCCAGCAGCTTGGCCCGGGGACTAGCGGGGTCGAATACGCAGTATTTT. Full variable domain (rest looked up from reference TRBV5-1 and TRBJ2-3): KAGVTQTPRYLIKTRGQQVTLSCSPISGHRSVSWYQQTPGQGLQFLFEYFSETQRNKGNFPGRFSGRQFSNSRSEMNVSTLELGDSALYLCASSLARGLAGSNTQYFGPGTRLTVL.

The V gene is TRBV4-1, the J gene TRBJ2-4, with D possibly TRBD1 on 6 matching bases. Deletions cut 7 bases from V and 8 bases from J, with 9 bases between. Germline CDR1 MGHRA, CDR2 YSYEKL. The CDR3 runs to 11 residues. CDR3 sequence: CASNAGDIQYF. CDR3 bases: TGCGCCAGCAATGCAGGGGACATTCAGTACTTC.

The rearrangement uses TRBV11-2 and TRBJ2-2; a possible D gene is TRBD1 (6 bases). CDR3 size: 18 residues. The V gene lost 3 bases and the J gene lost 3 bases, with 20 bases spanning the gap. The germline gives CDR1 SGHAT, CDR2 FQNNGV. For the CDR3, the DNA is TGTGCCAGCAGCTTGTCTCTCACTGGACAGACGGACACCGGGGAGCTGTTTTTT. This translates into CASSLSLTGQTDTGELFF.

The chain uses TRBV4-1 and TRBJ2-5; D uncertain. The CDR3 has 18 residues. V shed 2 bases and J shed 5 bases, with 24 bases lying between them. CDR1 is MGHRA, CDR2 YSYEKL, per germline. CDR3 coding DNA: TGCGCCAGCAGCCAAAAAGCCTGGAAGCGCGAGAGCATGGAGACCCAGTACTTC. Protein product: CASSQKAWKRESMETQYF.

The J gene is TRBJ2-7, the V gene TRBV18; D is undetermined. The CDR3 is 13 residues long. Germline V gene data show CDR1 as KGHSH and CDR2 as LQKENI. Trimming stripped 0 bases from V and 4 bases from J, with 7 bases between. The CDR3 sequence is CASSPPLIYEQYF. CDR3 coding DNA: TGTGCCAGCTCACCACCACTAATATACGAGCAGTACTTC.

The chain couples TRBV6-4 to TRBJ2-1; D may be TRBD1 (5 bases). Germline loops: CDR1 MRHNA, CDR2 SNTAGT. This CDR3 has 14 residues. V was clipped by 6 bases and J by 8 bases, with 17 bases between them. The CDR3 here is CASSRWGYSHEQFF. In DNA, the CDR3 is TGTGCCAGCAGCCGCTGGGGCTATTCGCATGAGCAGTTCTTC.

The chain combines TRBV5-4 with TRBJ2-2; 9 bases are shared with TRBD1. The germline V gene has CDR1 SGHNT and CDR2 YYREEE (reference sequence). CDR3 length: 16 amino acids. After removal of 4 bases from V and 3 bases from J, the junction contained 7 bases not matched to a gene. This CDR3 is CASSAYRGQDTGELFF. CDR3 bases: TGTGCCAGCAGCGCTTACAGGGGGCAGGACACCGGGGAGCTGTTTTTT.

V usage is TRBV7-9 and J usage is TRBJ1-1; D possibly corresponds to TRBD1 (6 bases). CDR3 length equals 13 residues. Germline values: CDR1 SEHNR, CDR2 FQNEAQ (reference sequence). Trimming took 4 bases from V and 8 from J, leaving 14 bases between them. The CDR3: CASSWTVGGEAFF. DNA of the CDR3: TGTGCCAGCAGCTGGACAGTGGGGGGGGAAGCTTTCTTT. The full variable domain, in which reference TRBV7-9 and TRBJ1-1 provide the parts outside the CDR3, is DTGVSQNPRHKITKRGQNVTFRCDPISEHNRLYWYRQTLGQGPEFLTYFQNEAQLEKSRLLSDRFSAERPKGSFSTLEIQRTEQGDSAMYLCASSWTVGGEAFFGQGTRLTVV.

The gene calls are TRBV6-5 and TRBJ1-5; TRBD1 agrees at 9 bases. V shed 6 bases and J 4 bases; nucleotides not matched to a gene: 1. Germline CDR1 and CDR2: MNHEY and SVGAGI. This CDR3 contains 13 residues. The CDR3 spells CASRGQGNQPQHF. The CDR3 coding sequence is TGTGCCAGCAGGGGACAGGGTAATCAGCCCCAGCATTTT.

This clone was observed once. This chain uses TRBV6-6 with TRBJ2-7; a possible D gene is TRBD1 (5 bases). This CDR3 is 15 amino acids long. V lost 0 bases and J 0 bases, leaving 9 bases between the germline ends. The germline CDR1 and CDR2 sequences are MNHNY and SVGAGI (reference sequence). The CDR3 sequence is CASSYSDSSSYEQYF. CDR3 bases: TGTGCCAGCAGTTACTCCGACAGCTCCTCCTACGAGCAGTACTTC.

This clone came up once. This chain uses TRBV4-1 with TRBJ2-3; a weak D match, TRBD2 (6 bases). The CDR3 runs to 10 residues. Trimming pared 8 bases from V and 10 bases from J, leaving 10 bases between. Germline V gene sequence: CDR1 MGHRA, CDR2 YSYEKL. The CDR3 here is CASGSGPQYF. The CDR3 DNA follows: TGCGCCAGCGGCAGCGGGCCGCAGTATTTT.